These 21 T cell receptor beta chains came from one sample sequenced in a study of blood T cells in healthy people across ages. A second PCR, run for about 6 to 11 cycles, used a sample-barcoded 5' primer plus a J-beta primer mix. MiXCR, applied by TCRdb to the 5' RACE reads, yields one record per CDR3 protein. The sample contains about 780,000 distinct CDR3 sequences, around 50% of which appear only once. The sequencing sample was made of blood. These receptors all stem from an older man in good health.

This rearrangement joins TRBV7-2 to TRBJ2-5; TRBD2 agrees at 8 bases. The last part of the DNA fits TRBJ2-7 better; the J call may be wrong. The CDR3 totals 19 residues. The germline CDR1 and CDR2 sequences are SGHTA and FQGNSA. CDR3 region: CASSSHPSSQAGGENEQYF. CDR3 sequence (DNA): TGTGCCAGCAGCTCACACCCAAGTAGTCAGGCGGGAGGCGAGAACGAGCAGTACTTC.

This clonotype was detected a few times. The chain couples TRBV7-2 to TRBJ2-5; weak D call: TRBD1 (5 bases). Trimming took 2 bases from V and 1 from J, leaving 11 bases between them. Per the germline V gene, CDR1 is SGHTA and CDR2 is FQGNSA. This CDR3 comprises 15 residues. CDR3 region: CASSLSRTFQETQYF. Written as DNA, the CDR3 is TGTGCCAGCAGCTTATCTAGGACATTCCAAGAGACCCAGTACTTC.

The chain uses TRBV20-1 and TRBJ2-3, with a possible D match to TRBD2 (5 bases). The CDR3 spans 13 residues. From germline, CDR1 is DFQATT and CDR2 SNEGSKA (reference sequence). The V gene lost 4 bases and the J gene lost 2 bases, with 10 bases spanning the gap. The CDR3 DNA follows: TGCAGTGCTAAAGCGGAAACCACAGATACGCAGTATTTT. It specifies CSAKAETTDTQYF.

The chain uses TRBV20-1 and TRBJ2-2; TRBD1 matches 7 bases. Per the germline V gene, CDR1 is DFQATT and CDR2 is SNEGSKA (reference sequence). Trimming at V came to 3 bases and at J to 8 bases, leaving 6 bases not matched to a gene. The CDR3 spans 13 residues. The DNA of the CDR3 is TGCAGTGCTAGTTCACAGGGGTTTGGGGAGCTGTTTTTT. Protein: CSASSQGFGELFF.

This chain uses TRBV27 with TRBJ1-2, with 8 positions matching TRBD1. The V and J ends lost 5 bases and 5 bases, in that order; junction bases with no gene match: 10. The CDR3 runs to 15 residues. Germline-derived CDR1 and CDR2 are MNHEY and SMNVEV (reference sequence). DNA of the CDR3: TGTGCCAGCAGTCAACGGTCGGGACAGGTTTATGGCTACACCTTC. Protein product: CASSQRSGQVYGYTF.

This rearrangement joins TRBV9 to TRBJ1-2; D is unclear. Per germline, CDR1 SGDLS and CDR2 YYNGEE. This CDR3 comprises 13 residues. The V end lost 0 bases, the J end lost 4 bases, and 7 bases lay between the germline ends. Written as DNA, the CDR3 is TGTGCCAGCAGCGTAGAATGGGGCTATGGCTACACCTTC. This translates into CASSVEWGYGYTF.

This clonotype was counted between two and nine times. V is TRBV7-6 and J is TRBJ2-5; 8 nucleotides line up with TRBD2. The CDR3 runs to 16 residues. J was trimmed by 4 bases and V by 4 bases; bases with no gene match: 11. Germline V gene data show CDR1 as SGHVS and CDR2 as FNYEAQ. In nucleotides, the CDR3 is TGTGCCAGCAGCTCCCTCAGGGGCGGGGGGCCAGAGACCCAGTACTTC. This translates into CASSSLRGGGPETQYF.

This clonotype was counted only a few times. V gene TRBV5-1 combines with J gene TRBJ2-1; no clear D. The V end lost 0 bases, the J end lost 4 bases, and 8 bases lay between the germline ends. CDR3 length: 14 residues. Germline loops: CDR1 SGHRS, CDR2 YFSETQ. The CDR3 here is CASSLGQEYNEQFF. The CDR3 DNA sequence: TGCGCCAGCAGCTTGGGTCAGGAGTACAATGAGCAGTTCTTC. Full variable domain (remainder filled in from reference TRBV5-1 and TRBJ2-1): KAGVTQTPRYLIKTRGQQVTLSCSPISGHRSVSWYQQTPGQGLQFLFEYFSETQRNKGNFPGRFSGRQFSNSRSEMNVSTLELGDSALYLCASSLGQEYNEQFFGPGTRLTVL.

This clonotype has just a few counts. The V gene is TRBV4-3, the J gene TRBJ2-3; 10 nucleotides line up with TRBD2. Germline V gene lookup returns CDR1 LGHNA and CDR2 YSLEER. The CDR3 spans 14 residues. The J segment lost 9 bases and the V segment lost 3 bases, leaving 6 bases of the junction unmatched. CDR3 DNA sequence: TGCGCCAGCAGCCATGGACTAGCGGCAGGAACGCAGTATTTT. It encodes CASSHGLAAGTQYF.

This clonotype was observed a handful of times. CDR3: CASSDRTLSEKLFF. The CDR3 DNA follows: TGTGCCAGCAGTGACAGGACCTTAAGCGAAAAACTGTTTTTT. The J gene is TRBJ1-4, the V gene TRBV2; D ambiguous. Germline assignment: CDR1 SNHLY and CDR2 FYNNEI. The CDR3 sequence is 14 residues long. V lost 3 bases and J 8 bases, leaving 13 bases between the germline ends.

DNA of the CDR3: TGTGCCAGCAGTCGGCGGATAGGTGGCTACACCTTC. Translating it yields CASSRRIGGYTF. The chain joins TRBV28 to TRBJ1-2; no clear D gene. CDR1 is MDHEN and CDR2 is SYDVKM in the germline V gene. The V end lost 5 bases, the J end lost 7 bases, and 11 bases lay between the germline ends. The CDR3 length is 12 residues.

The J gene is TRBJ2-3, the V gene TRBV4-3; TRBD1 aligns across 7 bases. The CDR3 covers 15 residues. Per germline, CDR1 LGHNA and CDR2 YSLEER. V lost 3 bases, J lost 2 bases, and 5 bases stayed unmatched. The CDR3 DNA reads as TGCGCCAGCAGCCAGGGCAGGGGGTTCACAGATACGCAGTATTTT. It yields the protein CASSQGRGFTDTQYF.

The CDR3 here is CSARTSGTGPPYEQYF. CDR3 coding DNA: TGCAGTGCTAGAACCTCCGGGACAGGGCCCCCCTACGAGCAGTACTTC. The gene calls are TRBV20-1 and TRBJ2-7, with 9 bases aligning to TRBD1. The CDR3 consists of 16 residues. The V and J ends lost 2 bases and 2 bases, in that order; junction bases with no gene match: 10. From germline, CDR1 is DFQATT and CDR2 SNEGSKA (reference sequence).

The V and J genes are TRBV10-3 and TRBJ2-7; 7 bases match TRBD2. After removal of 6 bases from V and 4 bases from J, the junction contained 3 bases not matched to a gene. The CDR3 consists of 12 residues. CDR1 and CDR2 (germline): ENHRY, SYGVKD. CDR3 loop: CAIRAGDYEQYF. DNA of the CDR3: TGTGCCATCAGGGCGGGAGATTACGAGCAGTACTTC.

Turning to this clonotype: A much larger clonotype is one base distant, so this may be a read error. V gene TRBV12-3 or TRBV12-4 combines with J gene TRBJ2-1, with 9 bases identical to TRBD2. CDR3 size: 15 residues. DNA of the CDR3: TGTGCCAGCAGTTTAACGGCGGGAGGGCCCAATGAGCAGCTCTTC. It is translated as CASSLTAGGPNEQLF.

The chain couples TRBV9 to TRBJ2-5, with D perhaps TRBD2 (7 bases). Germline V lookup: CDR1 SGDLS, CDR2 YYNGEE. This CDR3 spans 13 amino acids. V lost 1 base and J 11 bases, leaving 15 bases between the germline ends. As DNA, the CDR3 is TGTGCCAGCAGCGTACGGGGGGCGGGAGAGCAGTACTTC. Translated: CASSVRGAGEQYF.

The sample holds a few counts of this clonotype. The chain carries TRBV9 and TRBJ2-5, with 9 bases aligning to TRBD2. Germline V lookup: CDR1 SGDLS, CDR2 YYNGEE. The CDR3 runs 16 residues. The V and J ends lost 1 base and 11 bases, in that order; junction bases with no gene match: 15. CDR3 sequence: CASSVTAGGGVNEQYF. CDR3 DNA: TGTGCCAGCAGCGTAACAGCGGGAGGAGGTGTGAATGAGCAGTACTTC.

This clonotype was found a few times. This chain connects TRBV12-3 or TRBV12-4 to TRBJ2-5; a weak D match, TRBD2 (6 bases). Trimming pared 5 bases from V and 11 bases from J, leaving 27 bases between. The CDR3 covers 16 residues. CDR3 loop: CASSPTWGDNYNEQYF. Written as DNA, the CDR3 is TGTGCCAGCAGTCCCACTTGGGGGGATAACTACAATGAGCAGTACTTC.

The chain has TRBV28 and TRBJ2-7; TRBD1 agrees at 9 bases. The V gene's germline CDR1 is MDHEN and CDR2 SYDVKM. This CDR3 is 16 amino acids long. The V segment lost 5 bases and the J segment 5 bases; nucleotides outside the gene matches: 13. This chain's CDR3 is CASSPQSGTGIHEQYF. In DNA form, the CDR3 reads TGTGCCAGCAGTCCCCAATCCGGGACAGGGATCCACGAGCAGTACTTC.

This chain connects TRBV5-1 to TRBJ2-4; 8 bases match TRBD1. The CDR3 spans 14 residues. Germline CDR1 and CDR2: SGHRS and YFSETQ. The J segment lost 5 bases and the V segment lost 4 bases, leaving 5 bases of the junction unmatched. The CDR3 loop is CASSRGTGENIQYF. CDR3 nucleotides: TGCGCCAGCAGCCGTGGGACAGGCGAAAACATTCAGTACTTC.

The CDR3, as DNA: TGCAGCGCCGGCCTAACGGGGAATGAGCAGTTCTTC. This encodes CSAGLTGNEQFF. V is TRBV29-1 and J is TRBJ2-1; tentative D call: TRBD2 (5 bases). The CDR3 is made up of 12 amino acids. The germline V and J ends were trimmed by 7 bases and 7 bases, with 14 bases remaining between them. CDR1 SQVTM and CDR2 ANQGSEA come from the germline V gene.